This paragraph covers one TCR beta chain sequence. Authors' processing steps: Reference gene primer amplification yielded estimated nucleated cell counts. Sequenced by immunoSEQ multiplex PCR; TCRdb stores in-frame clones only, minus some. For V, J and clone size, that table is used; D and trimming come from the DNA. The sample contains 200,000 to 300,000 clones, 86% of which appear only once. This sample is drawn from a study of blood T cell repertoires in COVID-19. Background on the study: The analysed material was cDNA or gDNA that came from T cells, B-cell-depleted T cells, or PBMCs.

The germline gives CDR1 SGHKS, CDR2 YYEKEE (reference sequence). This CDR3 has 14 amino acids. Trimming took 2 bases from V and 1 from J, leaving 10 bases between them. The clonotype was recovered from a man between 35 and 55 years old who had recovered from COVID-19. This rearrangement joins TRBV5-5 to TRBJ2-7; D is perhaps TRBD1 (6 bases). Sequences were obtained from peripheral blood. The CDR3 DNA sequence: TGTGCCAGCAGCTTTCGACAGGCTTCCTACGAGCAGTACTTC. Amino acid sequence: CASSFRQASYEQYF.